The TCR beta chain described here comes from a study of blood T cell repertoires in COVID-19. Study details: Researchers got acute and convalescent COVID-19 samples from the United States, Italy and Spain. Sample material is recorded as cDNA or gDNA derived from T cells, B-cell-depleted T cells, or PBMCs.

The CDR3 is 16 amino acids. CDR1 and CDR2 (germline): LNHDA, SQIVND (reference sequence). V gave up 1 base and J gave up 4 bases, with 13 bases separating them. Methods used by the authors: The authors estimated nucleated cell counts from reference gene primer amplification. Sequenced by immunoSEQ multiplex PCR; TCRdb stores in-frame clones only, minus some. The V and J calls and clone size come from that table; D and trimming were worked out from the DNA. Here the sample spans 85,000 to 100,000 clones, about nine tenths being singletons. Sequencing input: peripheral blood. The chain links TRBV19 to TRBJ2-2; possible D gene TRBD2, 7 bases. The clonotype originates from a man aged 55 to 69 with acute or convalescent COVID-19. In nucleotides, the CDR3 is TGTGCCAGTAGTATAGCCCGGGGGGCCGGCACCGGGGAGCTGTTTTTT. Encoded protein: CASSIARGAGTGELFF.